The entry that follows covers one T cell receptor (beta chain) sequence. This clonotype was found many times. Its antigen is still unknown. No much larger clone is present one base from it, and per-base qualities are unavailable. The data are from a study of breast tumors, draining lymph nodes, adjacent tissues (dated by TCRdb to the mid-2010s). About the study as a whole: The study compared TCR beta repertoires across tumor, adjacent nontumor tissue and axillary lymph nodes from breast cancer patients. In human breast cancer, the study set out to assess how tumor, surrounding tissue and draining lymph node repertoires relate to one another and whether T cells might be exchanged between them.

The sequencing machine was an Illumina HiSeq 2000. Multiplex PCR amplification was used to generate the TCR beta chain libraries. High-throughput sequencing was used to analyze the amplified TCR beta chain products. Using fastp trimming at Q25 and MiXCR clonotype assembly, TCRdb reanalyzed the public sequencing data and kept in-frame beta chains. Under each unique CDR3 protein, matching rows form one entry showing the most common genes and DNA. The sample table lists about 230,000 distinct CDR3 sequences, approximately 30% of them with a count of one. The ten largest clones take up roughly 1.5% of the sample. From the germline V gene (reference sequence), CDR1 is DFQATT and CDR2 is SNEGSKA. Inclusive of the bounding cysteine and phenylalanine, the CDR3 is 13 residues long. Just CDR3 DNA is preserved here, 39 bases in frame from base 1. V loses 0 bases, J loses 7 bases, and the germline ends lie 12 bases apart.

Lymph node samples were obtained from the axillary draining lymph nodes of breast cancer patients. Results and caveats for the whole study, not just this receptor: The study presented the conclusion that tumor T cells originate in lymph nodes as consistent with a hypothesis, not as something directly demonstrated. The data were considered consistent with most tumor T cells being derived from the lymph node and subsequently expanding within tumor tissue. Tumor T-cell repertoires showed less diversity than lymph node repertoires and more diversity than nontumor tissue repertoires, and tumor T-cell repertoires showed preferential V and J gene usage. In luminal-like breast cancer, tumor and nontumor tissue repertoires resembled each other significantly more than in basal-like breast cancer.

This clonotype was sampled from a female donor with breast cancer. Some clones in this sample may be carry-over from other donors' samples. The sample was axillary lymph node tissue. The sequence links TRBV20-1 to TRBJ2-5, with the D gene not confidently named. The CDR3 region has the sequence CSARDRVPGTQYF. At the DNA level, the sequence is TGCAGTGCTAGAGATCGGGTCCCTGGGACCCAGTACTTC.